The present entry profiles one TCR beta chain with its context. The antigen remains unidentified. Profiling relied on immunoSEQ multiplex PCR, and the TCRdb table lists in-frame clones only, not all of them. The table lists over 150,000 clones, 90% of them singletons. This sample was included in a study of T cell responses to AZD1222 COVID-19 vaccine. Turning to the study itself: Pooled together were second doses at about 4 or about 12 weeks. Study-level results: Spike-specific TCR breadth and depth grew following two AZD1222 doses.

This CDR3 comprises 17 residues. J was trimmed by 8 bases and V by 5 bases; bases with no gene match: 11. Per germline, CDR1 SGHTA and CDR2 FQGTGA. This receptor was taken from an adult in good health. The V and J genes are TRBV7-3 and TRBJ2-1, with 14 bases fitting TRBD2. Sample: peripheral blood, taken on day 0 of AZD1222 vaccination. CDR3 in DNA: TGTGCCAGCAGCCCGGGCCCGGGACTAGCGGGGGAGCATGAGCAGTTCTTC. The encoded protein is CASSPGPGLAGEHEQFF.